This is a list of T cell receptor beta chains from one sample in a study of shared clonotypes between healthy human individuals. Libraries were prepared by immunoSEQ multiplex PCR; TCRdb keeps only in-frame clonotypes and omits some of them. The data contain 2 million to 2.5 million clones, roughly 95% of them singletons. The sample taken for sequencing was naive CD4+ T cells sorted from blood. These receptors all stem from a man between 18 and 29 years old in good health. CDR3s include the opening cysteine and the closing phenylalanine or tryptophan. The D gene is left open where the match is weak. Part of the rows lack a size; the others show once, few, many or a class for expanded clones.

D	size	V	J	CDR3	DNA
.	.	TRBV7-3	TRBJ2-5	CASSLSGGRETQYF	TGTGCCAGCAGCTTAAGTGGGGGAAGAGAGACCCAGTACTTC
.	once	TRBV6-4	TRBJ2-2	CASRNPRGNTGELFF	TGTGCCAGCAGGAACCCCCGGGGGAACACCGGGGAGCTGTTTTTT
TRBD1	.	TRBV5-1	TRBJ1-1	CASSRGTGPTEAFF	TGCGCCAGCAGCCGCGGGACAGGGCCCACTGAAGCTTTCTTT
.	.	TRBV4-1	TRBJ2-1	CASSQEGGRPIDEQFF	TGCGCCAGCAGCCAAGAAGGAGGCCGCCCAATCGATGAGCAGTTCTTC
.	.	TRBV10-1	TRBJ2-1	CASRESKSSYNEQFF	TGCGCCAGCAGGGAGAGTAAGAGCTCCTACAATGAGCAGTTCTTC
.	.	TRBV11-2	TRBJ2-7	CASSFRQDEQYF	TGTGCCAGCAGCTTCCGACAGGACGAGCAGTACTTC
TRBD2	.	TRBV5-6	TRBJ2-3	CASSLVLAGGADTQYF	TGTGCCAGCAGCTTGGTGCTAGCGGGAGGGGCTGATACGCAGTATTTT
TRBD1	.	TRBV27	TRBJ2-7	CASSPRGIGTGFYEQYF	TGTGCCAGCAGTCCAAGGGGGATCGGGACAGGGTTTTACGAGCAGTACTTC
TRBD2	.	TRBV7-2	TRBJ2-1	CASSSQGSGRDDEQFF	TGTGCCAGCAGCTCCCAGGGTAGCGGGAGAGATGATGAGCAGTTCTTC
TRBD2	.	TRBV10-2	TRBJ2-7	CASQGGAYEQYF	TGCGCCAGCCAGGGAGGGGCCTACGAGCAGTACTTC
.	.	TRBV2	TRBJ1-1	CASSEGLMGANTEAFF	TGTGCCAGCAGTGAAGGGCTTATGGGAGCGAACACTGAAGCTTTCTTT
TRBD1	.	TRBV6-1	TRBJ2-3	CASSDPGQGKGDSTDTQYF	TGTGCCAGCAGTGACCCCGGACAGGGGAAAGGGGATAGCACAGATACGCAGTATTTT
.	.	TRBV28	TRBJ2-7	CASSLPQGSYEQYF	TGTGCCAGCAGTTTACCGCAGGGCTCCTACGAGCAGTACTTC
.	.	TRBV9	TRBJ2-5	CASSAGSVQGETQYF	TGTGCCAGCAGCGCAGGTTCCGTACAGGGAGAGACCCAGTACTTC
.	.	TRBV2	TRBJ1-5	CASGVTQPQHF	TGTGCCAGCGGGGTGACTCAGCCCCAGCATTTT
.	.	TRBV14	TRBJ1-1	CASSPLRGTVNTEAFF	TGTGCCAGCAGCCCGCTTAGAGGGACGGTGAACACTGAAGCTTTCTTT
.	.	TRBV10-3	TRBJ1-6	CAISGGINSPLHF	TGTGCCATCAGTGGGGGAATAAATTCACCCCTCCACTTT
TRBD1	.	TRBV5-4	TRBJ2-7	CASKETGGSYEQYF	TGTGCCAGCAAGGAGACAGGGGGCTCCTACGAGCAGTACTTC
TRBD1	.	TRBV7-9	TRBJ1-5	CASSPGTGGTYSNQPQHF	TGTGCCAGCAGCCCCGGGACAGGGGGAACCTATAGCAATCAGCCCCAGCATTTT
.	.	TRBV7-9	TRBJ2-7	CASSLMSTYEQYF	TGTGCCAGCAGCTTAATGTCAACCTACGAGCAGTACTTC
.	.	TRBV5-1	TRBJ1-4	CASSLVAATNEKLFF	TGCGCCAGCAGCTTGGTGGCAGCAACTAATGAAAAACTGTTTTTT
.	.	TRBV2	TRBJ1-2	CASSIRNAYGYTF	TGTGCCAGCAGTATCAGGAACGCTTATGGCTACACCTTC
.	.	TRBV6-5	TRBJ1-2	CASSPPGLYGYTF	TGTGCCAGCAGCCCCCCGGGTCTCTATGGCTACACCTTC
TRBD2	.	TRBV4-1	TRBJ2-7	CASSQATSGITYEQYF	TGCGCCAGCAGCCAGGCGACTAGCGGGATTACCTACGAGCAGTACTTC
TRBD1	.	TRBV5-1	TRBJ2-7	CASSRTGGSYEQYF	TGCGCCAGCAGCCGGACAGGCGGGTCCTACGAGCAGTACTTC
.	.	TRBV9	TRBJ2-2	CASSVVNFGELFF	TGTGCCAGCAGCGTAGTTAACTTTGGGGAGCTGTTTTTT
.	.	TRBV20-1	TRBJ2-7	CSASGKYEQYF	TGCAGTGCCTCCGGGAAATACGAGCAGTACTTC
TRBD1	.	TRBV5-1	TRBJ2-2	CASSLASGTGFTGELFF	TGCGCCAGCAGCTTGGCCTCCGGGACAGGGTTCACCGGGGAGCTGTTTTTT
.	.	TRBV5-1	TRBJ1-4	CASSLVGGPDEKLFF	TGCGCCAGCAGCTTGGTGGGAGGCCCAGATGAAAAACTGTTTTTT
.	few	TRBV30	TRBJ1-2	CASTVVPYGYTF	TGTGCCTCAACCGTGGTACCGTATGGCTACACCTTC
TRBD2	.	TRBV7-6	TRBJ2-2	CASSLGGEMSRELFF	TGTGCCAGCAGCTTGGGAGGGGAGATGAGTAGGGAGCTGTTTTTT
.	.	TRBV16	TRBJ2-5	CASSQFGAGAAQYF	TGTGCCAGCAGCCAATTCGGGGCCGGGGCGGCCCAGTACTTC
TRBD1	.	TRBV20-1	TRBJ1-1	CSAGGGAEAFF	TGCAGTGCCGGAGGGGGCGCTGAAGCTTTCTTT
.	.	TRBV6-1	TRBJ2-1	CASSEAGTRSYNEQFF	TGTGCCAGCAGTGAAGCGGGTACTCGTTCCTACAATGAGCAGTTCTTC
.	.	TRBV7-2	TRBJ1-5	CASSLAFRDQPQHF	TGTGCCAGCAGCTTAGCGTTTAGAGATCAGCCCCAGCATTTT
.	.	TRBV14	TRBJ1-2	CASSQTELTIGYTF	TGTGCCAGCAGCCAGACGGAACTAACTATCGGCTACACCTTC
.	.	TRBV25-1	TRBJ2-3	CASSVRGTSTDTQYF	TGTGCCAGCAGTGTGCGCGGGACTAGCACAGATACGCAGTATTTT